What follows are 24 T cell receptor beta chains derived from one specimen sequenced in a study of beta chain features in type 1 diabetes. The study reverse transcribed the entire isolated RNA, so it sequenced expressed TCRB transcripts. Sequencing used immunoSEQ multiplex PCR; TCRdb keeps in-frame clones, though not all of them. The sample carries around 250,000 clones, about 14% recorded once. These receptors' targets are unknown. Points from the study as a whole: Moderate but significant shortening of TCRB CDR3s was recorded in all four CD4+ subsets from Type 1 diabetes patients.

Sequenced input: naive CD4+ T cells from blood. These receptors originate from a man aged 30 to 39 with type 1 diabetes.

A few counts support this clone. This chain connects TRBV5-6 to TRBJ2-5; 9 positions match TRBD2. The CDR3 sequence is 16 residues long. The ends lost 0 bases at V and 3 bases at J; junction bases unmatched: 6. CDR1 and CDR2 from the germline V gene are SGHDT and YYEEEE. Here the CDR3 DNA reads TGTGCCAGCAGCTTGGTAGCGGGGGTACCAAAAGAGACCCAGTACTTC. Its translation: CASSLVAGVPKETQYF.

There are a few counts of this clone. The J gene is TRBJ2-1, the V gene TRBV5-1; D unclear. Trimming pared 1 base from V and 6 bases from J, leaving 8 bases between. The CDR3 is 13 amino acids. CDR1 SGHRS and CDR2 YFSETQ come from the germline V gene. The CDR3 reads CASSLPSVNEQFF. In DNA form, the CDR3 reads TGCGCCAGCAGCTTGCCGTCGGTCAATGAGCAGTTCTTC.

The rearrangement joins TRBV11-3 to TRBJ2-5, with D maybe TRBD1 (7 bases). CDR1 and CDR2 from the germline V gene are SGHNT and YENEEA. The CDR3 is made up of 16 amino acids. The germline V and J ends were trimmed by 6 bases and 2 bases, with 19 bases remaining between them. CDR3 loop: CASRSSPGGTQETQYF. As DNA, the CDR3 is TGTGCCAGCAGATCCTCCCCAGGGGGGACTCAAGAGACCCAGTACTTC.

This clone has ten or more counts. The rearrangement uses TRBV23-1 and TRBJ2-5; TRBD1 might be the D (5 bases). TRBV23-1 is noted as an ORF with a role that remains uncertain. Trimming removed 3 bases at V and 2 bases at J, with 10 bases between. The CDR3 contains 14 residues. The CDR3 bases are TGCGCCAGCAGTCAGCAGGGTATTCAAGAGACCCAGTACTTC. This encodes CASSQQGIQETQYF.

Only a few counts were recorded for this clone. CDR3: CASSLSPSTSGGREQYF. Here the CDR3 DNA reads TGTGCCAGCAGCCTCTCCCCCTCCACTAGCGGGGGACGCGAGCAGTACTTC. The rearrangement links TRBV7-9 to TRBJ2-7; 11 bases agree with TRBD2. V lost 5 bases to trimming and J lost 6 bases; unmatched junction nucleotides: 15. Germline lookup yields CDR1 SEHNR and CDR2 FQNEAQ (reference sequence). CDR3 length equals 17 residues.

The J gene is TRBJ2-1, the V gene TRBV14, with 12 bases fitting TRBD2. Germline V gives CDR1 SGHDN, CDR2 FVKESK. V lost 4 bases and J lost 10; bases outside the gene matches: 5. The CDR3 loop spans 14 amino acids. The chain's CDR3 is CASSRRLAGVEQFF. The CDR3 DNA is TGTGCCAGCAGCCGGAGACTAGCGGGGGTCGAGCAGTTCTTC.

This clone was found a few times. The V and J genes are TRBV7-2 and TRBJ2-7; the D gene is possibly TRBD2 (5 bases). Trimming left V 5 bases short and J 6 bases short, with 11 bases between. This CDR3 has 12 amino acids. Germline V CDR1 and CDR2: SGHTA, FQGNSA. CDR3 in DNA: TGTGCCAGCAGCACATACGGAGGCGAGCAGTACTTC. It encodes CASSTYGGEQYF.

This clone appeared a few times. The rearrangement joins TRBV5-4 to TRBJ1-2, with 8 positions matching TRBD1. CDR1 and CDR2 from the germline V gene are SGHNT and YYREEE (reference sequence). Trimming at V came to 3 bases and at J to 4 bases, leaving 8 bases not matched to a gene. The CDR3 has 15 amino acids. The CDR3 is CASSSNGDRGYGYTF. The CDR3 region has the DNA TGTGCCAGCAGCTCGAACGGAGACAGGGGCTATGGCTACACCTTC. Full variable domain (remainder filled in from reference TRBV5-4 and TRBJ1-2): ETGVTQSPTHLIKTRGQQVTLRCSSQSGHNTVSWYQQALGQGPQFIFQYYREEENGRGNFPPRFSGLQFPNYSSELNVNALELDDSALYLCASSSNGDRGYGYTFGSGTRLTVV.

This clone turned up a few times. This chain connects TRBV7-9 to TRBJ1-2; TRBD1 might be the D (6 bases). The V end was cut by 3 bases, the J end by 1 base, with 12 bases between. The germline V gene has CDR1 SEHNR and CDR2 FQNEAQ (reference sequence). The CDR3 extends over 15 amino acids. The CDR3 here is CASSLGRTDNYGYTF. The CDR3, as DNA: TGTGCCAGCAGCTTGGGCCGGACAGATAACTATGGCTACACCTTC.

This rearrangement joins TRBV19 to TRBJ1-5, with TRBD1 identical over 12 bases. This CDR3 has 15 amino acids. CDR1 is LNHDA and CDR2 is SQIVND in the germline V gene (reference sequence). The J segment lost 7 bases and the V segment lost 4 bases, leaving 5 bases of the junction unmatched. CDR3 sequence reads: CASSTGTGGRQPQHF. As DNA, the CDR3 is TGTGCCAGTAGTACTGGGACAGGGGGCCGGCAGCCCCAGCATTTT. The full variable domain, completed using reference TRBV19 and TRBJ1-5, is DGGITQSPKYLFRKEGQNVTLSCEQNLNHDAMYWYRQDPGQGLRLIYYSQIVNDFQKGDIAEGYSVSREKKESFPLTVTSAQKNPTAFYLCASSTGTGGRQPQHFGDGTRLSIL.

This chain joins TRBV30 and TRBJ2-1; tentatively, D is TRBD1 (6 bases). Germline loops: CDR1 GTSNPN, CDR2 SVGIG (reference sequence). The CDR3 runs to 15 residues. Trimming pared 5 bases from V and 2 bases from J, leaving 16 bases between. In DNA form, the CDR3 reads TGTGCCTGGGCAAGACAGGACAACCCCTACAATGAGCAGTTCTTC. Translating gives CAWARQDNPYNEQFF.

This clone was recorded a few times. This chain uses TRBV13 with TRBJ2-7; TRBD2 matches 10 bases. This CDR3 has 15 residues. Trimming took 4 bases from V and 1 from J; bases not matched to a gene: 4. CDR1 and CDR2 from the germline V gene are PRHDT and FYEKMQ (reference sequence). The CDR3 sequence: CASSSWTSGSYEQYF. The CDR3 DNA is TGTGCCAGCAGCTCCTGGACTAGCGGTTCCTACGAGCAGTACTTC.

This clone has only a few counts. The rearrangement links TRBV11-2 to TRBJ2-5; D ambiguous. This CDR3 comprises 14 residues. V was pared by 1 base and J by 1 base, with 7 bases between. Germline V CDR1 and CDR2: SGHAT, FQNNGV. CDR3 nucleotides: TGTGCCAGCAGCTTAGTGTACGGCCAAGAGACCCAGTACTTC. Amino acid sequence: CASSLVYGQETQYF.

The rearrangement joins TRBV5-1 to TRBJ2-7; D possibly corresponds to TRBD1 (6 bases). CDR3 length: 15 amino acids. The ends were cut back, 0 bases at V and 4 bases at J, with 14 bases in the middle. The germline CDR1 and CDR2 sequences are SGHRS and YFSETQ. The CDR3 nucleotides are TGCGCCAGCAGCTTGGTTGGACAGAACGAATACGAGCAGTACTTC. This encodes CASSLVGQNEYEQYF.

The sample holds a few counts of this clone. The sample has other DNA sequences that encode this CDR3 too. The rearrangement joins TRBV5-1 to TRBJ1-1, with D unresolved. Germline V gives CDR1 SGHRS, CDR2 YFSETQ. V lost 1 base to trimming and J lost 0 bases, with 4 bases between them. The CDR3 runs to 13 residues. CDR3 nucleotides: TGCGCCAGCAGCTTGACTGTGAACACTGAAGCTTTCTTT. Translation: CASSLTVNTEAFF.

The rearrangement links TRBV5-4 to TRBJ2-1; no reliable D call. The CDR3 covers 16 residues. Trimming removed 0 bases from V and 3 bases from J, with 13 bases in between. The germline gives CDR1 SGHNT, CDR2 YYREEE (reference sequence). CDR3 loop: CASSLVRGKFYNEQFF. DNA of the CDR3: TGTGCCAGCAGCTTGGTCAGAGGCAAATTCTACAATGAGCAGTTCTTC.

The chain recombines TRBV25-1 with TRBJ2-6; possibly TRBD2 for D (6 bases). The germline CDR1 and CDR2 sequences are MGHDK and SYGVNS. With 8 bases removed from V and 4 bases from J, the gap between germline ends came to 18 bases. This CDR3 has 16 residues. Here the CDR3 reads CASQPGGGSGANVLTF. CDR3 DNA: TGTGCCAGCCAACCCGGTGGGGGGTCAGGGGCCAACGTCCTGACTTTC.

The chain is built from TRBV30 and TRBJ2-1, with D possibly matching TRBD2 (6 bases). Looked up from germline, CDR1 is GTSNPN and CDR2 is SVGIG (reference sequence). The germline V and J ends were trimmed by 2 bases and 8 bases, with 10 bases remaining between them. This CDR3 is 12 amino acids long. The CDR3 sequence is CAWSPSGDEQFF. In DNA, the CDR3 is TGTGCCTGGAGTCCGTCGGGGGATGAGCAGTTCTTC.

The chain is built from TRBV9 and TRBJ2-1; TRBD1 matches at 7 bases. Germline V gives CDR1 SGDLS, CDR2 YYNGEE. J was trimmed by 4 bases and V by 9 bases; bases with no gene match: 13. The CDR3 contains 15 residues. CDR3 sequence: CATAPGTEGYNEQFF. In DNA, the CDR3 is TGTGCCACTGCTCCCGGGACAGAGGGTTACAATGAGCAGTTCTTC.

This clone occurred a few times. As DNA, the CDR3 is TGTGCCAGCAGCTTAGCATCGGTTCGCTCCTACGAGCAGTACTTC. It codes for CASSLASVRSYEQYF. The rearrangement joins TRBV7-2 to TRBJ2-7; no firm D call. The V end lost 0 bases, the J end lost 0 bases, and 9 bases lay between the germline ends. CDR1 and CDR2 from the germline V gene are SGHTA and FQGNSA. The CDR3 is made up of 15 amino acids.

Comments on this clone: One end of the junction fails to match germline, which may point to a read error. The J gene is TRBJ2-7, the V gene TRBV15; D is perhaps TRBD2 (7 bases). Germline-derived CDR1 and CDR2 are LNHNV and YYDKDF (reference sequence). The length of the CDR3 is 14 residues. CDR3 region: CATSRGSGQGNSHF. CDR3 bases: TGTGCCACCAGCAGGGGTAGCGGGCAGGGGAATTCGCACTTC.

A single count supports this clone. DNA for the CDR3: TGTGCCTGGGCAGGGGGCGGCAATCAGCCCCAGCATTTT. Its translation is CAWAGGGNQPQHF. The chain has TRBV30 and TRBJ1-5; the match to TRBD1 covers 8 bases. The V and J ends lost 5 bases and 2 bases, in that order; junction bases with no gene match: 2. This CDR3 has 13 amino acids. Germline CDR1 and CDR2: GTSNPN and SVGIG (reference sequence).

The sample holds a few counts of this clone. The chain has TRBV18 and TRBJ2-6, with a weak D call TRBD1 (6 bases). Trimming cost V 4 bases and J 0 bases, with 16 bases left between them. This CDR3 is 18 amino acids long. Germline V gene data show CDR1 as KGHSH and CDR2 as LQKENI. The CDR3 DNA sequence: TGTGCCAGCTCACACCGACAGGCAAGGGACTCTGGGGCCAACGTCCTGACTTTC. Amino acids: CASSHRQARDSGANVLTF. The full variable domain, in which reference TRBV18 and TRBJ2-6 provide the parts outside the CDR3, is NAGVMQNPRHLVRRRGQEARLRCSPMKGHSHVYWYRQLPEEGLKFMVYLQKENIIDESGMPKERFSAEFPKEGPSILRIQQVVRGDSAAYFCASSHRQARDSGANVLTFGAGSRLTVL.

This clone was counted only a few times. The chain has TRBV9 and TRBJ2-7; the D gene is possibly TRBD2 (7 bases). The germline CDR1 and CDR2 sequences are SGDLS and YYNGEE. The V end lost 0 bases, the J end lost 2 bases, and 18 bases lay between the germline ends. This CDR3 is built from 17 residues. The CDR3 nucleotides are TGTGCCAGCAGCGTAGATGGGGGGGGCTTTTCCCCCTACGAGCAGTACTTC. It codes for CASSVDGGGFSPYEQYF.